This T cell receptor beta chain was recorded in a study of vaccination effects on CD4 cells after COVID-19. Points from the study as a whole: After vaccination of healthy people, only 1 of 255 vaccine-induced clones cross-reacted with common cold coronaviruses. Pronounced clonal contraction occurred in clones induced by infection and by vaccine late after vaccination.

The CDR3 totals 12 residues. Between the trimmed V and J ends, which lost 0 bases and 2 bases, there was a span of 2 bases. Germline V gene data show CDR1 as MRHNA and CDR2 as SNTAGT. Isolation of CD4+ T cells took place after more than 9 days of culture. Each vaccine recipient was nucleocapsid antibody negative and had no prior SARS-CoV-2 infection. About this clone: The antigen is undetermined.

Assay: immunoSEQ multiplex PCR; the TCRdb copy retains only in-frame clones and omits some. The sample includes fewer than 40,000 clones, approximately 67% of them seen just once. The receptor comes from a human donor who received a COVID-19 vaccine. The sequenced sample was CD4+ T cells from PBMCs cultured without peptide, obtained before COVID-19 vaccination. This chain connects TRBV6-4 to TRBJ2-7; D not resolved. The CDR3 loop reads CASSDSTYEQYF. For the CDR3, the DNA is TGTGCCAGCAGTGACTCGACCTACGAGCAGTACTTC.